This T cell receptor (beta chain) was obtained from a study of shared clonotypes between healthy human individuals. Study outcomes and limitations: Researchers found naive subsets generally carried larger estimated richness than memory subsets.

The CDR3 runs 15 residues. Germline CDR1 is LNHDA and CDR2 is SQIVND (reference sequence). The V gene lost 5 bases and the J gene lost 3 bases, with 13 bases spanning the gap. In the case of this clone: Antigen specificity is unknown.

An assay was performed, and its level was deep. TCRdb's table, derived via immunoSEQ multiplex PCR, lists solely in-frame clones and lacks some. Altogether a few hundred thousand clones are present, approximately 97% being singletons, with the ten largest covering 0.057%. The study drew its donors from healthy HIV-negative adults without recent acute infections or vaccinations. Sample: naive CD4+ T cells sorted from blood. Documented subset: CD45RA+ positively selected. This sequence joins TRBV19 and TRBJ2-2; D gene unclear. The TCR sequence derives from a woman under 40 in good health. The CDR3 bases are TGTGCCAGTAGTTGGAGCCTTGGGTACACCGGGGAGCTGTTTTTT. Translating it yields CASSWSLGYTGELFF.